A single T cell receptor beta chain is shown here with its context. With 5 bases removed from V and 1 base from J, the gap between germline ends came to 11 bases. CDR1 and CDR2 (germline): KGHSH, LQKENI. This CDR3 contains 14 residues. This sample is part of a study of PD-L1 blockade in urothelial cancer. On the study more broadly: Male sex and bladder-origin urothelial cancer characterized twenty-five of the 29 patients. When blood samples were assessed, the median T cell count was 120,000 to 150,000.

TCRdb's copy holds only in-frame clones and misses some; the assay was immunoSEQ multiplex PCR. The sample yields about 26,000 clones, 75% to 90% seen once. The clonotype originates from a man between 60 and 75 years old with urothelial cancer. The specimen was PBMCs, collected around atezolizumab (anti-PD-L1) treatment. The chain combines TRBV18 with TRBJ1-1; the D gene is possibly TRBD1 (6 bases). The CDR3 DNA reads TGTGCCAGCTCAGAAGGACAGCAGAACACTGAAGCTTTCTTT. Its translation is CASSEGQQNTEAFF.